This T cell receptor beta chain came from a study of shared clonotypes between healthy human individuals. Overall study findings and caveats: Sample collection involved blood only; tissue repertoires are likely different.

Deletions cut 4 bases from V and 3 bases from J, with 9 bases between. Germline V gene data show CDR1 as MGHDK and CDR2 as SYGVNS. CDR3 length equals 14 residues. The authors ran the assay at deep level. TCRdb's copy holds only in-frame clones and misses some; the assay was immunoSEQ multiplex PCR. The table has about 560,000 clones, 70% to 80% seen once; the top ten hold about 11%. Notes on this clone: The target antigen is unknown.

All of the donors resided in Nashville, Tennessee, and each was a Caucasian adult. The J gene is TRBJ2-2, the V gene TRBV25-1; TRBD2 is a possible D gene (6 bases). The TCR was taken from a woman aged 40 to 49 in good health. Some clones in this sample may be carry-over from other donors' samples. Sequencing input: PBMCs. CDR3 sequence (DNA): TGTGCCAGCAGTGGGGACTGGGACACCGGGGAGCTGTTTTTT. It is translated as CASSGDWDTGELFF. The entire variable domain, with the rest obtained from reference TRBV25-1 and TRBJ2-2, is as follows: EADIYQTPRYLVIGTGKKITLECSQTMGHDKMYWYQQDPGMELHLIHYSYGVNSTEKGDLSSESTVSRIRTEHFPLTLESARPSHTSQYLCASSGDWDTGELFFGEGSRLTVL.